Each of the 29 T cell receptor beta chains below was sequenced from the same sample in a study of Ad26.COV2.S vaccination and SARS-CoV-2 variants. Sequencing was performed with immunoSEQ multiplex PCR; in TCRdb, only in-frame clones are kept and a portion is missing. The sample holds hundreds of thousands of clones, 89% seen once. Treatment noted: roughly 20 received Ad26.COV2.S at low or high dose, single or two shots; roughly five received placebo; per-sample allocation not given. The samples were gathered on day 63 after the first injection of vaccine or placebo. Sequencing was performed on peripheral blood, taken in a trial of Ad26.COV2.S vaccine versus placebo. The receptors shown here come from a person aged 18-60 years who received the Ad26.COV2.S COVID-19 vaccine or a placebo.

The chain recombines TRBV4-3 with TRBJ1-3; no reliable D call. The germline CDR1 and CDR2 sequences are LGHNA and YSLEER. The CDR3 covers 16 residues. Trimming cost V 4 bases and J 2 bases, with 15 bases left between them. The DNA for the CDR3 is TGCGCCAGCAGCCTCCCCCCCCCGGGAGCTGGAAACACCATATATTTT. As protein: CASSLPPPGAGNTIYF.

CDR3 nucleotide sequence: TGTGCCACCAGTGGAGACACAGATACGCAGTATTTT. This sequence encodes CATSGDTDTQYF. V is TRBV24-1 and J is TRBJ2-3; D gene ambiguous. The CDR3 length is 12 residues. Per germline, CDR1 KGHDR and CDR2 SFDVKD. Deletions cut 5 bases from V and 2 bases from J, with 4 bases between.

The chain has TRBV27 and TRBJ2-2; 9 nucleotides line up with TRBD1. The V gene's germline CDR1 is MNHEY and CDR2 SMNVEV (reference sequence). The CDR3 runs 15 residues. Losses at the gene ends were 2 bases for V and 4 bases for J; bases not matched to a gene: 2. The CDR3 loop reads CASSLVGQGTGELFF. In DNA, the CDR3 is TGTGCCAGCAGTTTAGTGGGACAGGGCACCGGGGAGCTGTTTTTT.

The rearrangement links TRBV9 to TRBJ2-5; 8 nucleotides line up with TRBD1. The J segment lost 7 bases and the V segment lost 3 bases, leaving 11 bases of the junction unmatched. The CDR3 consists of 15 residues. Germline assignment: CDR1 SGDLS and CDR2 YYNGEE. The CDR3 sequence: CASSGRQGTIGTQYF. The CDR3 region has the DNA TGTGCCAGCAGCGGAAGACAGGGGACGATCGGGACCCAGTACTTC.

V gene TRBV5-1 combines with J gene TRBJ1-1, with D possibly matching TRBD1 (6 bases). Germline loops: CDR1 SGHRS, CDR2 YFSETQ. Trimming removed 4 bases at V and 4 bases at J, with 11 bases between. This CDR3 spans 13 amino acids. CDR3 amino acids: CASSVQGGTEAFF. The CDR3 DNA reads TGCGCCAGCAGCGTACAGGGAGGCACTGAAGCTTTCTTT.

The V call is TRBV5-1, the J call TRBJ2-1; TRBD1 might be the D (6 bases). The CDR3 runs 13 residues. With 4 bases removed from V and 12 bases from J, the gap between germline ends came to 17 bases. Germline CDR1 is SGHRS and CDR2 is YFSETQ. CDR3 amino acids: CASSRNPGDGQFF. The CDR3 DNA is TGCGCCAGCAGCCGGAACCCAGGGGACGGGCAGTTCTTC.

The rearrangement uses TRBV28 and TRBJ2-3, with D possibly being TRBD2 (7 bases). CDR3 length equals 14 residues. Between the trimmed V and J ends, which lost 8 bases and 3 bases, there was a span of 15 bases. Germline CDR1 MDHEN, CDR2 SYDVKM. CDR3 amino acids: CASGRGVGTDTQYF. The DNA of the CDR3 is TGTGCCAGCGGGAGGGGGGTCGGGACAGATACGCAGTATTTT.

The CDR3 coding sequence is TGTGCCAGCAGCCCCCGACAGGGAAGACAAGAAAAACTGTTTTTT. This codes for CASSPRQGRQEKLFF. The chain links TRBV7-2 to TRBJ1-4; 7 nucleotides align to TRBD1. Germline values: CDR1 SGHTA, CDR2 FQGNSA. The V gene end was trimmed by 5 bases and the J gene end by 8 bases; junction bases not matched to a gene: 11. The CDR3 runs 15 residues.

The chain is built from TRBV7-3 and TRBJ1-1, with D maybe TRBD1 (5 bases). The CDR3 contains 16 residues. Per germline, CDR1 SGHTA and CDR2 FQGTGA. Between the trimmed V and J ends, which lost 2 bases and 3 bases, there was a span of 16 bases. As DNA, the CDR3 is TGTGCCAGCAGCTTATTCGCCTTAGGGGCTGACACTGAAGCTTTCTTT. This translates into CASSLFALGADTEAFF.

The V and J genes are TRBV4-3 and TRBJ2-3, with 9 bases fitting TRBD2. Germline loops: CDR1 LGHNA, CDR2 YSLEER. The CDR3 runs 16 residues. V was clipped by 2 bases and J by 5 bases; unmatched bases: 8. This CDR3 reads CASSQKTSGVIDTQYF. CDR3 in DNA: TGCGCCAGCAGCCAAAAGACTAGCGGAGTCATAGATACGCAGTATTTT.

The rearrangement links TRBV25-1 to TRBJ1-4; D gene unclear. Trimming took 4 bases from V and 8 from J, leaving 14 bases between them. The CDR3 is 14 residues long. Per the germline V gene, CDR1 is MGHDK and CDR2 is SYGVNS. CDR3 residues: CASSAPLREEKLFF. In DNA, the CDR3 is TGTGCCAGCAGTGCACCACTACGGGAGGAAAAACTGTTTTTT.

By share, this clone ranks as medium-sized. The chain combines TRBV7-9 with TRBJ2-1; no clear D. CDR3 length: 12 residues. V dropped 1 base and J dropped 8 bases, with 6 bases sitting between them. CDR1 and CDR2 (germline): SEHNR, FQNEAQ (reference sequence). The CDR3 here is CASSLGVYEQFF. CDR3 DNA sequence: TGTGCCAGCAGCTTAGGGGTATATGAGCAGTTCTTC. The entire variable domain, with the rest obtained from reference TRBV7-9 and TRBJ2-1, is as follows: DTGVSQNPRHKITKRGQNVTFRCDPISEHNRLYWYRQTLGQGPEFLTYFQNEAQLEKSRLLSDRFSAERPKGSFSTLEIQRTEQGDSAMYLCASSLGVYEQFFGPGTRLTVL.

The rearrangement uses TRBV21-1 and TRBJ1-1. TRBV21-1 is annotated as a pseudogene. The length of the CDR3 is 14 residues. The CDR3 DNA follows: TGTGCCAGCAGCAAAGGGGGATTGGGCCATGAAGCTTTCTTT. Protein sequence: CASSKGGLGHEAFF.

The rearrangement links TRBV6-5 to TRBJ2-1, with unresolved D. Per germline, CDR1 MNHEY and CDR2 SVGAGI. Trimming cost V 7 bases and J 3 bases, with 13 bases left between them. The CDR3 has 14 amino acids. In DNA form, the CDR3 reads TGTGCCAGCACCCCACTCGCCCTCTACAATGAGCAGTTCTTC. It translates to CASTPLALYNEQFF.

The chain recombines TRBV7-2 with TRBJ2-1; the match to TRBD1 covers 7 bases. Trimming removed 5 bases from V and 10 bases from J; junction bases left unmatched: 11. CDR1 and CDR2 (germline): SGHTA, FQGNSA. This CDR3 is built from 14 residues. In nucleotides, the CDR3 is TGTGCCAGCAGCCTCCTAGCAAGGGGGCTGGAGCAGTTCTTC. Translated, it gives CASSLLARGLEQFF.

The V call is TRBV5-6, the J call TRBJ2-1; D is possibly TRBD2 (5 bases). Germline CDR1 reads SGHDT; CDR2 reads YYEEEE. V was trimmed by 4 bases and J by 7 bases, leaving 12 bases between them. This CDR3 spans 13 amino acids. CDR3 protein: CASSRGATNEQFF. The CDR3 nucleotides are TGTGCCAGCAGCCGGGGAGCGACTAATGAGCAGTTCTTC. The entire variable domain, with the rest obtained from reference TRBV5-6 and TRBJ2-1, is as follows: DAGVTQSPTHLIKTRGQQVTLRCSPKSGHDTVSWYQQALGQGPQFIFQYYEEEERQRGNFPDRFSGHQFPNYSSELNVNALLLGDSALYLCASSRGATNEQFFGPGTRLTVL.

The chain joins TRBV7-8 to TRBJ1-2; D unresolved. CDR1 is SGHVS and CDR2 is FQNEAQ in the germline V gene. The CDR3 contains 14 residues. V lost 1 base to trimming and J lost 8 bases, with 14 bases between them. This CDR3 reads CASSLEAPSRGYTF. The CDR3, as DNA: TGTGCCAGCAGCTTAGAAGCCCCTTCCCGGGGCTACACCTTC.

The gene calls are TRBV7-3 and TRBJ2-4; TRBD2 agrees at 10 bases. Looked up from germline, CDR1 is SGHTA and CDR2 is FQGTGA. J was trimmed by 0 bases and V by 1 base; bases with no gene match: 0. The CDR3 contains 16 residues. The CDR3 region has the DNA TGTGCCAGCAGCTTAATAGCGGGAGGAGCCAAAAACATTCAGTACTTC. The encoded protein is CASSLIAGGAKNIQYF. The variable domain in full, with the rest retrieved from reference TRBV7-3 and TRBJ2-4, is GAGVSQTPSNKVTEKGKYVELRCDPISGHTALYWYRQSLGQGPEFLIYFQGTGAADDSGLPNDRFFAVRPEGSVSTLKIQRTERGDSAVYLCASSLIAGGAKNIQYFGAGTRLSVL.

The rearrangement uses TRBV5-5 and TRBJ1-6; 12 positions agree with TRBD1. This CDR3 has 17 amino acids. The V gene's germline CDR1 is SGHKS and CDR2 YYEKEE (reference sequence). V lost 4 bases, J lost 7 bases, and 9 bases stayed unmatched. The CDR3 spells CASSRAGTGGGNSPLHF. As DNA, the CDR3 is TGTGCCAGCAGCCGGGCCGGGACAGGGGGCGGAAATTCACCCCTCCACTTT.

This clone was seen once. This sequence joins TRBV18 and TRBJ2-5; D is unclear. Trimming pared 6 bases from V and 4 bases from J, leaving 12 bases between. CDR3 length: 13 residues. The germline gives CDR1 KGHSH, CDR2 LQKENI. This CDR3 reads CASSRGPGETQYF. The DNA of the CDR3 is TGTGCCAGCTCCCGCGGACCCGGAGAGACCCAGTACTTC.

The chain joins TRBV15 to TRBJ1-4; possible D gene TRBD1, 5 bases. The CDR3 contains 15 residues. Trimming cost V 4 bases and J 12 bases, with 21 bases left between them. Germline lookup yields CDR1 LNHNV and CDR2 YYDKDF (reference sequence). The CDR3 DNA sequence: TGTGCCACCAGCACCACAAGAGGTGGGGCGCCAGAACTGTTTTTT. Amino acids: CATSTTRGGAPELFF.

In DNA form, the CDR3 reads TGTGCCAGCAGCCGGACTAGCGGGAGCTATGAGCAGTTCTTC. Translating it yields CASSRTSGSYEQFF. The chain is built from TRBV3-1 (or the pseudogene TRBV3-2) and TRBJ2-1; 13 bases align to TRBD2. J lost 8 bases, V lost 4 bases, and 2 bases had no gene match. The germline V gene encodes CDR1 LGHDT and CDR2 YNNKEL (reference sequence). The CDR3 covers 14 residues.

This clone appeared once. The J gene is TRBJ1-1, the V gene TRBV28; possible D gene TRBD1, 5 bases. The CDR3 sequence is 15 residues long. Germline loops: CDR1 MDHEN, CDR2 SYDVKM. V was cut by 11 bases and J by 3 bases, with 22 bases left in between. The CDR3 loop is CAGGRRGRIDTEAFF. The DNA of the CDR3 is TGTGCCGGAGGGCGTAGGGGACGGATTGACACTGAAGCTTTCTTT. The full variable domain, rest sourced from reference TRBV28 and TRBJ1-1, is DVKVTQSSRYLVKRTGEKVFLECVQDMDHENMFWYRQDPGLGLRLIYFSYDVKMKEKGDIPEGYSVSREKKERFSLILESASTNQTSMYLCAGGRRGRIDTEAFFGQGTRLTVV.

The chain links TRBV5-1 to TRBJ1-6, with a tentative D call TRBD1 (6 bases). This CDR3 contains 14 residues. Germline lookup yields CDR1 SGHRS and CDR2 YFSETQ. Trimming took off 6 bases at V and 7 bases at J, with 14 bases between the two ends. The CDR3 loop reads CASTGGGVNSPLHF. In nucleotides, the CDR3 is TGCGCCAGCACGGGAGGGGGGGTGAATTCACCCCTCCACTTT.

This chain uses TRBV30 with TRBJ2-7; 8 bases fit TRBD2. Germline CDR1 GTSNPN, CDR2 SVGIG (reference sequence). The ends lost 3 bases at V and 2 bases at J; junction bases unmatched: 3. CDR3 size: 13 residues. This CDR3 is CAWSRLAPYEQYV. The CDR3 region has the DNA TGTGCCTGGAGCAGACTAGCGCCCTACGAGCAGTACGTC.

The gene calls are TRBV5-5 and TRBJ1-2, with TRBD1 matching 7 bases. This CDR3 has 15 amino acids. Unmatched junction bases numbered 4, after V lost 2 bases and J lost 0 bases. The germline CDR1 and CDR2 sequences are SGHKS and YYEKEE (reference sequence). CDR3 sequence (DNA): TGTGCCAGCAGCTTAATCAGGGGGGCTAACTATGGCTACACCTTC. Translated: CASSLIRGANYGYTF. The full variable domain, its missing parts supplied by reference TRBV5-5 and TRBJ1-2, is DAGVTQSPTHLIKTRGQQVTLRCSPISGHKSVSWYQQVLGQGPQFIFQYYEKEERGRGNFPDRFSARQFPNYSSELNVNALLLGDSALYLCASSLIRGANYGYTFGSGTRLTVV.

This chain uses TRBV6-5 with TRBJ2-3; D is unresolved. Trimming removed 2 bases at V and 2 bases at J, with 8 bases between. CDR1 and CDR2 (germline): MNHEY, SVGAGI. The CDR3 runs to 14 residues. As DNA, the CDR3 is TGTGCCAGCAGTTACAGGAACCCCACAGATACGCAGTATTTT. Protein sequence: CASSYRNPTDTQYF.

The V gene is TRBV5-1, the J gene TRBJ2-5; tentative D call: TRBD2 (5 bases). V gave up 3 bases and J gave up 1 base, with 13 bases separating them. The germline CDR1 and CDR2 sequences are SGHRS and YFSETQ. The CDR3 has 15 residues. CDR3 in amino acids: CASSSAPGVQETQYF. CDR3 sequence (DNA): TGCGCCAGCAGCTCGGCCCCCGGGGTCCAAGAGACCCAGTACTTC.

V and J are TRBV28 and TRBJ1-5; D perhaps matches TRBD1 (5 bases). This CDR3 contains 14 residues. V shed 4 bases and J shed 10 bases, with 17 bases lying between them. Per germline, CDR1 MDHEN and CDR2 SYDVKM. CDR3 residues: CASSWGSGGIPQHF. In nucleotides, the CDR3 is TGTGCCAGCAGTTGGGGGAGTGGGGGAATACCCCAGCATTTT.